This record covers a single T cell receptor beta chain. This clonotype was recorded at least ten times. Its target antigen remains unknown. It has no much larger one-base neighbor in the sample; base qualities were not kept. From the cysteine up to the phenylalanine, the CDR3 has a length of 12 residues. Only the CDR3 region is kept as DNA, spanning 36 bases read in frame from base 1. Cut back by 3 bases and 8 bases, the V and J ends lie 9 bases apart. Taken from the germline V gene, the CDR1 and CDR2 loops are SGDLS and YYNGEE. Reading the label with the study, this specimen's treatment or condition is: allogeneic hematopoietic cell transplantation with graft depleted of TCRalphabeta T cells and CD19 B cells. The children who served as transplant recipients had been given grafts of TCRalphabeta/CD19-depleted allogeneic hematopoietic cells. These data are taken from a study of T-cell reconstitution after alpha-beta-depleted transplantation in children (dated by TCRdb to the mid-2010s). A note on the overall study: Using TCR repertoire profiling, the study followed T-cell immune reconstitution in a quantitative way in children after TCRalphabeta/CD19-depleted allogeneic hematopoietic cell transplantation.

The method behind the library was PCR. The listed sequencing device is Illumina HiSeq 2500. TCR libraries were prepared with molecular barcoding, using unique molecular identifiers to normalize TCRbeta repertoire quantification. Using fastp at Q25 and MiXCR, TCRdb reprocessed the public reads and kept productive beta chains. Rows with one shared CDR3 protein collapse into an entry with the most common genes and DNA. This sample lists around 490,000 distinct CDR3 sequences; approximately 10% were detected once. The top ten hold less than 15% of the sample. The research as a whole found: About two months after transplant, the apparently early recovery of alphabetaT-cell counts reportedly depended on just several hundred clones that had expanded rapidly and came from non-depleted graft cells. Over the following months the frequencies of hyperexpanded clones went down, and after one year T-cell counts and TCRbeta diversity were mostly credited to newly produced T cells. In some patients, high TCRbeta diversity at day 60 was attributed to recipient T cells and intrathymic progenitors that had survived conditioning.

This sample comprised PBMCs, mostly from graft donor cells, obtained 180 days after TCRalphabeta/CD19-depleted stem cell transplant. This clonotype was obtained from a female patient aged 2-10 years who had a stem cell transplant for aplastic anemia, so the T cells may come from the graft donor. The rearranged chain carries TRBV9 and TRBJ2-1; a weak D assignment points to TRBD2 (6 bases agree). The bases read TGTGCCAGCAGCGCCGGAGGGGATGAGCAGTTCTTC. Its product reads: CASSAGGDEQFF.